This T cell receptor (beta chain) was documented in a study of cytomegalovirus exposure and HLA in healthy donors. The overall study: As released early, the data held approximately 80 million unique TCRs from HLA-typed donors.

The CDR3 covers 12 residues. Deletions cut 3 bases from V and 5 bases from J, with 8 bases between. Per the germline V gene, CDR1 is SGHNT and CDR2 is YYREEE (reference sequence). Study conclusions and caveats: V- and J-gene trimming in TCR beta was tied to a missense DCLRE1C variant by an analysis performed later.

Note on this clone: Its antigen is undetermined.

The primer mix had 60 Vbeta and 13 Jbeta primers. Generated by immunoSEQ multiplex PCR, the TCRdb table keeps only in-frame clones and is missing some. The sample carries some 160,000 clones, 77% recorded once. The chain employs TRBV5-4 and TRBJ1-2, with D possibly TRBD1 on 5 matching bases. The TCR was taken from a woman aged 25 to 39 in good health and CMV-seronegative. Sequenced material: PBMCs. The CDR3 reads CASSSDSYGYTF. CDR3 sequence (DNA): TGTGCCAGCAGCTCCGACAGTTATGGCTACACCTTC.